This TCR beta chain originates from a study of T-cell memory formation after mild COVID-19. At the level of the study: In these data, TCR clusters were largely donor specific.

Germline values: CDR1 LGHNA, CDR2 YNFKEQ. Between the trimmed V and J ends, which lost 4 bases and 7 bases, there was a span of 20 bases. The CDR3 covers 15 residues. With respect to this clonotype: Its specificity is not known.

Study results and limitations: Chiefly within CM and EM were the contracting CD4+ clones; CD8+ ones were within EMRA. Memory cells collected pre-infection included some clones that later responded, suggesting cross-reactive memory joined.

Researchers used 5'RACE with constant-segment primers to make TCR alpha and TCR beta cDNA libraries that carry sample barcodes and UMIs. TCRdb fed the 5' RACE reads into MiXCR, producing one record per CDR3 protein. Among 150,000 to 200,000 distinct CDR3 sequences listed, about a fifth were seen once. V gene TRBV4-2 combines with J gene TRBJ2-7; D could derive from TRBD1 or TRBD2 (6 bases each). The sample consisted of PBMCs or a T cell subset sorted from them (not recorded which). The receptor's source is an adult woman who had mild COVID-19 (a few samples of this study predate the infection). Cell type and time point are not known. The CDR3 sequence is CASSRGAGNPLEQYF. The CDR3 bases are TGTGCCAGCAGCCGGGGGGCCGGGAACCCTTTGGAGCAGTACTTC.